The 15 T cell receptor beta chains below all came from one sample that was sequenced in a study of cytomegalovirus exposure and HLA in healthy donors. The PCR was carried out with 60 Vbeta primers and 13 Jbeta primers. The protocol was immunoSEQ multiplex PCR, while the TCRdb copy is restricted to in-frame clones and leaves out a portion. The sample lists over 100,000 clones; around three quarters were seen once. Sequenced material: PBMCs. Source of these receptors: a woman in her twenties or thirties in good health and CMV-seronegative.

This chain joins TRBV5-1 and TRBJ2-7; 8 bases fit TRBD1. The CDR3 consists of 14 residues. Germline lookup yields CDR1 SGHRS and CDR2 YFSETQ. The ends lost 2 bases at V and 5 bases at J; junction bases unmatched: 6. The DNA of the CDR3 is TGCGCCAGCAGCTTTAGGGCAGGGGGCCACGAGCAGTACTTC. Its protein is CASSFRAGGHEQYF.

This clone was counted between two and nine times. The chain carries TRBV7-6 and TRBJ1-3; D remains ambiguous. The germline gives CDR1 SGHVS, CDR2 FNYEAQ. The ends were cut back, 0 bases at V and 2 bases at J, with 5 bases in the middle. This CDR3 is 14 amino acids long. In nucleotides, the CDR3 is TGTGCCAGCAGCTTAGCAAATACTGGAAACACCATATATTTT. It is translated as CASSLANTGNTIYF.

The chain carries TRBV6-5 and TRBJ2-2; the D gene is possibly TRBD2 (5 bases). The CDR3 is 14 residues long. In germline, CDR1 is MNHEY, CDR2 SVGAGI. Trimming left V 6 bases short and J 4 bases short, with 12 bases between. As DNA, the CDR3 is TGTGCCAGCAGGCGTACTAGAGGCACCGGGGAGCTGTTTTTT. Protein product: CASRRTRGTGELFF.

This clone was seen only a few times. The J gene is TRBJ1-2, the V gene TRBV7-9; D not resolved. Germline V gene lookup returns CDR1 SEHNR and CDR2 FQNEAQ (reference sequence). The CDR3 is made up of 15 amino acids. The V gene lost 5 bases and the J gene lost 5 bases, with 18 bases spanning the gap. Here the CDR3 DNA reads TGTGCCAGCAGCACGGTCCTGAGGGTAGATTATGGCTACACCTTC. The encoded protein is CASSTVLRVDYGYTF.

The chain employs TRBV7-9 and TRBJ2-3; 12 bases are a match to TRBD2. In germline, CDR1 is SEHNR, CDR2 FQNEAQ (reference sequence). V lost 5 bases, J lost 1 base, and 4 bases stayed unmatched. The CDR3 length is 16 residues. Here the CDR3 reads CASSRLAGAGTDTQYF. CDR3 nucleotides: TGTGCCAGCAGCCGACTAGCGGGAGCTGGCACAGATACGCAGTATTTT.

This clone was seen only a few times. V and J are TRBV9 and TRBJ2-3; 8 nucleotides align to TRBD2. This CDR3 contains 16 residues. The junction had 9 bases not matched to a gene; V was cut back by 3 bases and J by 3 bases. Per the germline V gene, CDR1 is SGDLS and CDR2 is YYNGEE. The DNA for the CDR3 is TGTGCCAGCAGCGCTCCGGGGGGGCTGCGGACAGATACGCAGTATTTT. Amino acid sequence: CASSAPGGLRTDTQYF.

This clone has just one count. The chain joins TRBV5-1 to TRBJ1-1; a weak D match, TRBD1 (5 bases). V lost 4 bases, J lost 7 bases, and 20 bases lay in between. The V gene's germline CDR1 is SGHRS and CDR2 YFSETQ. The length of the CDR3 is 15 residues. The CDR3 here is CASSHQAGRLNEAFF. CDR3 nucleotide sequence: TGCGCCAGCAGCCACCAGGCAGGGAGGCTAAATGAAGCTTTCTTT.

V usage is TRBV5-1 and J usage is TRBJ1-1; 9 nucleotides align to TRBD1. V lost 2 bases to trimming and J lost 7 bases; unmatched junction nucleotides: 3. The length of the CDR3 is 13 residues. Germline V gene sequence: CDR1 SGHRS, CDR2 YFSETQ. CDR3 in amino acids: CASSFTGGGEAFF. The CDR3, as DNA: TGCGCCAGCAGCTTCACAGGGGGCGGTGAAGCTTTCTTT.

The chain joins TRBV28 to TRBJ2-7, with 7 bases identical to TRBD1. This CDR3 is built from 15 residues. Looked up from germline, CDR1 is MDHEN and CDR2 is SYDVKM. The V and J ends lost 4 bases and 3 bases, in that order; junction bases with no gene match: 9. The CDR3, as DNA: TGTGCCAGCAGTTCTGCGACAGGGCACGGCTACGAGCAGTACTTC. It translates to CASSSATGHGYEQYF.

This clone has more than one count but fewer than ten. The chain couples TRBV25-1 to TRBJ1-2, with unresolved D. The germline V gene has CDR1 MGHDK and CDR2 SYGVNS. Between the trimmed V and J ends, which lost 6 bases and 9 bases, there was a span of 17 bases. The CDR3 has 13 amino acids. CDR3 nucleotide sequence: TGTGCCAGCAGGATTGAGGGCGGAGGAAGCTACACCTTC. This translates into CASRIEGGGSYTF.

CDR3 loop: CASSRRLDNEQFF. The CDR3 DNA follows: TGTGCCAGCAGCCGCAGACTTGACAATGAGCAGTTCTTC. The chain couples TRBV11-2 to TRBJ2-1; no definite D call. The germline V gene has CDR1 SGHAT and CDR2 FQNNGV. The CDR3 has 13 amino acids. V lost 5 bases, J lost 5 bases, and 10 bases lay in between.

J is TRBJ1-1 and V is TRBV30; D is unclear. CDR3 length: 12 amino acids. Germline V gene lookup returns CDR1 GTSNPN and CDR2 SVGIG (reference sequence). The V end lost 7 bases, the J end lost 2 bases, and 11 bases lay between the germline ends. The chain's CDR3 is CAFFGPNTEAFF. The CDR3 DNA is TGTGCCTTCTTCGGTCCCAACACTGAAGCTTTCTTT.

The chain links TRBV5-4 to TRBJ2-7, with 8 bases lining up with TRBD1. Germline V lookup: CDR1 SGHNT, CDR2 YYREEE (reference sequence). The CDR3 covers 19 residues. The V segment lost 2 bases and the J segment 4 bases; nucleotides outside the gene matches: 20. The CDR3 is CASSLRQGSFSSALYEQYF. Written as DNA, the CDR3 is TGTGCCAGCAGCTTACGACAGGGGTCGTTTTCTTCAGCCTTATACGAGCAGTACTTC. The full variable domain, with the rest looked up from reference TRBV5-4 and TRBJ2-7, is ETGVTQSPTHLIKTRGQQVTLRCSSQSGHNTVSWYQQALGQGPQFIFQYYREEENGRGNFPPRFSGLQFPNYSSELNVNALELDDSALYLCASSLRQGSFSSALYEQYFGPGTRLTVT.

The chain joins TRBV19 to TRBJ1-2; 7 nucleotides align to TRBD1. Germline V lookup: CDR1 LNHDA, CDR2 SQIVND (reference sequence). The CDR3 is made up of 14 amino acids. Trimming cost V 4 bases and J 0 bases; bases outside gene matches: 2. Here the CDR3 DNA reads TGTGCCAGTAGTAGGACAGGACCTAACTATGGCTACACCTTC. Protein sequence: CASSRTGPNYGYTF.

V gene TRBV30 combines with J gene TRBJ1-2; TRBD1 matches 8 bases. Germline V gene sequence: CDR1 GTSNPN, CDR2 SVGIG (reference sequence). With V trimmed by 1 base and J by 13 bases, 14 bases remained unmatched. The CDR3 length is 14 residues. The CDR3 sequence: CAWSDDPGQVFTTF. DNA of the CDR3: TGTGCCTGGAGTGACGACCCGGGACAGGTCTTTACCACCTTC.